The T cell receptor beta chain under discussion was sequenced for a study of blood T cell repertoires in COVID-19. Across the study: COVID-19 samples collected from the United States, Italy and Spain covered acute and convalescent phases. The analysed material was cDNA or gDNA that came from T cells, B-cell-depleted T cells, or PBMCs.

Source study methods: Estimation of nucleated cell counts relied on the amplification of reference gene primers. Produced via immunoSEQ multiplex PCR; TCRdb's table is partial and in-frame only. V, J and clone size are taken as reported in that table, and D and trimming were inferred from the DNA itself. Among 80,000 to 95,000 clones listed, 81% were seen once. The sequenced sample was peripheral blood. The sequence derives from a man of 80 years or more with acute or convalescent COVID-19.

The CDR3 protein is CASSVRRQETQYF. The DNA of the CDR3 is TGTGCCAGCAGCGTACGTCGCCAAGAGACCCAGTACTTC. The rearrangement links TRBV9 to TRBJ2-5; D unclear. The germline V gene has CDR1 SGDLS and CDR2 YYNGEE. The V and J ends lost 1 base and 1 base respectively, with 5 bases between them. The CDR3 is 13 amino acids. The full variable domain, in which reference TRBV9 and TRBJ2-5 provide the parts outside the CDR3, is DSGVTQTPKHLITATGQRVTLRCSPRSGDLSVYWYQQSLDQGLQFLIQYYNGEERAKGNILERFSAQQFPDLHSELNLSSLELGDSALYFCASSVRRQETQYFGPGTRLLVL.